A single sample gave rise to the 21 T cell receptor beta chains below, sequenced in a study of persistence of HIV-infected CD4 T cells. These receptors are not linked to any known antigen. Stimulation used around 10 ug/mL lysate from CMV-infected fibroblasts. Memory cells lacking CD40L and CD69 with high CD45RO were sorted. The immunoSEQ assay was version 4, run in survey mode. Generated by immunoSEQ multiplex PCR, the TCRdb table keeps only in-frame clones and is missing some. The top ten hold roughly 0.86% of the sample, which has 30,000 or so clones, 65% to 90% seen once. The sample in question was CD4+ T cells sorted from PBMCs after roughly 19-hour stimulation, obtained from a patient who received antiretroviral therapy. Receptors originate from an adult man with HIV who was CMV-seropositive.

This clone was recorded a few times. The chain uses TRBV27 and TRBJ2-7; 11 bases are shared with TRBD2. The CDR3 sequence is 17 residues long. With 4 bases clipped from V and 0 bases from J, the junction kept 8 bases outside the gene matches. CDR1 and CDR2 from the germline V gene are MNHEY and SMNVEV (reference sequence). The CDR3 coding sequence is TGTGCCAGCAGTTACCGACTAGCGGGGACCGTCTCCTACGAGCAGTACTTC. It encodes CASSYRLAGTVSYEQYF.

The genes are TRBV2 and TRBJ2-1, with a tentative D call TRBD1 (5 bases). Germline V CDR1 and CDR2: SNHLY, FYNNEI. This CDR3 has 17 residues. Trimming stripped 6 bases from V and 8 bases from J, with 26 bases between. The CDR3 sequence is CASRSPVDNWLHDEQFF. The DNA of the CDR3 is TGTGCCAGCAGGAGTCCGGTGGACAACTGGTTACACGATGAGCAGTTCTTC.

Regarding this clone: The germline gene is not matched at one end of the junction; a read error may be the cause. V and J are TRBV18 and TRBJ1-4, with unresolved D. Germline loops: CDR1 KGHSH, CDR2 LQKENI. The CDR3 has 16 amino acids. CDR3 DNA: TGTGCCAGCACACCAAGGTCTTCCCGAGGGAATGAAAAACTGTTTTTT. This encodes CASTPRSSRGNEKLFF.

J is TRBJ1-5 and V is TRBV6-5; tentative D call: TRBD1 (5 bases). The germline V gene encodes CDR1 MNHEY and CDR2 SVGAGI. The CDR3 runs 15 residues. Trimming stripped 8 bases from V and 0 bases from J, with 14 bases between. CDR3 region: CASARASYSNQPQHF. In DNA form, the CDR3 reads TGTGCCAGCGCCAGGGCATCTTATAGCAATCAGCCCCAGCATTTT.

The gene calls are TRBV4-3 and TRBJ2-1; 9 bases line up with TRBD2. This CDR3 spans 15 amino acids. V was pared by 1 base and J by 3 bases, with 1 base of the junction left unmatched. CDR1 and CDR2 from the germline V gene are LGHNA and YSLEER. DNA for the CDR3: TGCGCCAGCAGCCAAGGCGGGGGGGGCTACAATGAGCAGTTCTTC. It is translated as CASSQGGGGYNEQFF.

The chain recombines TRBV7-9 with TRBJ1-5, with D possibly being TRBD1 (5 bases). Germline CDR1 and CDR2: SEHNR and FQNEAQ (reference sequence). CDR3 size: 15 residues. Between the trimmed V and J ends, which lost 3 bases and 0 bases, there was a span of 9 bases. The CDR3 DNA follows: TGTGCCAGCAGCTTGGGACCTTTTAGCAATCAGCCCCAGCATTTT. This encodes CASSLGPFSNQPQHF.

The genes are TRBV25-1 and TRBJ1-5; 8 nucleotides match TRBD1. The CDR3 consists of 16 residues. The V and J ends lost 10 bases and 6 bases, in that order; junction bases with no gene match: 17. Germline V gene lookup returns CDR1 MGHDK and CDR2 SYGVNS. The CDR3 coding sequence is TGTGCCAACCCCTGTACAGGGGGAACAGGTATTCAGCCCCAGCATTTT. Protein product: CANPCTGGTGIQPQHF. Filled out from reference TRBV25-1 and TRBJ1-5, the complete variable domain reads EADIYQTPRYLVIGTGKKITLECSQTMGHDKMYWYQQDPGMELHLIHYSYGVNSTEKGDLSSESTVSRIRTEHFPLTLESARPSHTSQYLCANPCTGGTGIQPQHFGDGTRLSIL.

For the CDR3, the DNA is TGTGCCTGGAGTAAACAGGGTCCACTTTCTGGAAACACCATATATTTT. Its protein is CAWSKQGPLSGNTIYF. This chain uses TRBV30 with TRBJ1-3; perhaps TRBD1 as D (6 bases). Per germline, CDR1 GTSNPN and CDR2 SVGIG (reference sequence). CDR3 length: 16 amino acids. V was clipped by 2 bases and J by 1 base, with 15 bases between them.

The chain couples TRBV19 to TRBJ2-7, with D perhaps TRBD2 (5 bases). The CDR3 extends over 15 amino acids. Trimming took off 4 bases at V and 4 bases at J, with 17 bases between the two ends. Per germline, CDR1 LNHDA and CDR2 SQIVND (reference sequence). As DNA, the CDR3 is TGTGCCAGTAGTACGGGGTTGGTGGGGTTTTACGAGCAGTACTTC. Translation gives CASSTGLVGFYEQYF.

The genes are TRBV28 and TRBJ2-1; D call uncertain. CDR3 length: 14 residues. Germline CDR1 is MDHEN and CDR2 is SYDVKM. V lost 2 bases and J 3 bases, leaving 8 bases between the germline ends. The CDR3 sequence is CASSLGGNYNEQFF. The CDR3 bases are TGTGCCAGCAGTTTAGGTGGAAACTACAATGAGCAGTTCTTC.

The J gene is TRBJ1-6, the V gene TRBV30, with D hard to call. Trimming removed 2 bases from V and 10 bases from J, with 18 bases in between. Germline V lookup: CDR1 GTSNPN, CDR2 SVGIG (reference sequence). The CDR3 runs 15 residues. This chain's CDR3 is CAWSYPAPTSSPLHF. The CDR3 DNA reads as TGTGCCTGGAGTTACCCCGCACCCACCTCCTCACCCCTCCACTTT.

DNA for the CDR3: TGTGCCAGTGAGGGAGGAAATGGCTACACCTTC. Protein sequence: CASEGGNGYTF. V usage is TRBV19 and J usage is TRBJ1-2; D remains ambiguous. Germline V gene data show CDR1 as LNHDA and CDR2 as SQIVND (reference sequence). The CDR3 extends over 11 amino acids. The V end was cut by 8 bases, the J end by 6 bases, with 10 bases between.

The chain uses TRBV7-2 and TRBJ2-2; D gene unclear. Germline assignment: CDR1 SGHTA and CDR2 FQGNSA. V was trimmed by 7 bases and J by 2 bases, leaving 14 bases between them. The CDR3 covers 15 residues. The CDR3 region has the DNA TGTGCCAGCAATCCTGGCAGCCCAAACACCGGGGAGCTGTTTTTT. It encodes CASNPGSPNTGELFF.

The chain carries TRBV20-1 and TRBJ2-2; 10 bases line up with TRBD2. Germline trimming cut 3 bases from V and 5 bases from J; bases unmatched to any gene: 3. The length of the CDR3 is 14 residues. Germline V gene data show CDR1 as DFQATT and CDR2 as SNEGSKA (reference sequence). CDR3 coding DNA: TGCAGTGCTAGTGGGACTAGCGTAACCGGGGAGCTGTTTTTT. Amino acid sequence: CSASGTSVTGELFF.

The DNA of the CDR3 is TGTGCCAGCAGTTACTCGTCGAGCTCGTTAAACATTCAGTACTTC. As protein: CASSYSSSSLNIQYF. V is TRBV6-5 and J is TRBJ2-4; no firm D call. The germline CDR1 and CDR2 sequences are MNHEY and SVGAGI. The length of the CDR3 is 15 residues. Between the trimmed V and J ends, which lost 0 bases and 6 bases, there was a span of 12 bases.

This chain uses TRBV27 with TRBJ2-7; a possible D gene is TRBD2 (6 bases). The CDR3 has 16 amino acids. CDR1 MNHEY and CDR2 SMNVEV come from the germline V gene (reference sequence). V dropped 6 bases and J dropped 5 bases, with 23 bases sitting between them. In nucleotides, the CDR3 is TGTGCCAGCAGCCCCCTAAGGACGGAGGGGACCCACGAGCAGTACTTC. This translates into CASSPLRTEGTHEQYF.

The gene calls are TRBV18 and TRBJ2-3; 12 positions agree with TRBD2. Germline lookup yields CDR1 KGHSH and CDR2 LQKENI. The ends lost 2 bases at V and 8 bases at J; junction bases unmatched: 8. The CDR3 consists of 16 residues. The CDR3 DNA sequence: TGTGCCAGCTCACCAGAACTAGCGGGGGGAGCGAGTACGCAGTATTTT. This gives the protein CASSPELAGGASTQYF.

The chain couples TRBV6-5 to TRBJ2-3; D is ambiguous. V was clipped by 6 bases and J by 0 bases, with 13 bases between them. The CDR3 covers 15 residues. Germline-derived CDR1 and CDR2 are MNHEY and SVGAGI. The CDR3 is CASSYKIKSTDTQYF. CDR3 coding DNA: TGTGCCAGCAGCTACAAGATAAAAAGCACAGATACGCAGTATTTT.

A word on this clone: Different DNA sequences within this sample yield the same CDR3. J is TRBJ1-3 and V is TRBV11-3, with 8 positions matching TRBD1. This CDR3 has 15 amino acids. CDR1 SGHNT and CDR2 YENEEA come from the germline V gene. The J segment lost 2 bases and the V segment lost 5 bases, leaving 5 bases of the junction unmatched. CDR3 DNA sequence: TGTGCCAGCAGCCCTGGACAGGGCCCTGGAAACACCATATATTTT. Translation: CASSPGQGPGNTIYF.

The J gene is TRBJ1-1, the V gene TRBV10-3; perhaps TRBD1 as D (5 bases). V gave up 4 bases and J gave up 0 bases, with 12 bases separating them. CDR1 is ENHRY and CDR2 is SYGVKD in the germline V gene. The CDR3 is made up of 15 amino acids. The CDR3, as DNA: TGTGCCATCAGTGCGGCAGGGAGGTTGAACACTGAAGCTTTCTTT. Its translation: CAISAAGRLNTEAFF.

CDR3: CASSWQINYGYTF. The CDR3 nucleotides read TGCGCCAGCAGCTGGCAGATTAACTATGGCTACACCTTC. This chain links TRBV5-1 with TRBJ1-2; D ambiguous. Germline V gene data show CDR1 as SGHRS and CDR2 as YFSETQ. The ends were cut back, 3 bases at V and 1 base at J, with 7 bases in the middle. The CDR3 runs to 13 residues. Variable domain in full (rest from reference TRBV5-1 and TRBJ1-2): KAGVTQTPRYLIKTRGQQVTLSCSPISGHRSVSWYQQTPGQGLQFLFEYFSETQRNKGNFPGRFSGRQFSNSRSEMNVSTLELGDSALYLCASSWQINYGYTFGSGTRLTVV.